The TCR beta chain under discussion was sequenced for a study of beta chain features in type 1 diabetes. Reverse transcription of all isolated RNA meant that expressed TCRB transcripts were sequenced. Generated by immunoSEQ multiplex PCR, the TCRdb table keeps only in-frame clones and is missing some. The repertoire holds 130,000 or so clones, with just over 9% as singletons. Germline V lookup: CDR1 SGDLS, CDR2 YYNGEE. With V trimmed by 3 bases and J by 6 bases, 12 bases remained unmatched. This CDR3 comprises 16 residues. This clone appeared a few times. The source is a man between 18 and 35 years old in good health. V usage is TRBV9 and J usage is TRBJ1-2, with 9 nucleotides matching TRBD1. The source material was central memory CD4+ T cells from blood. CDR3 sequence: CASSGGQGQNFHGYTF. The CDR3 nucleotides read TGTGCCAGCAGCGGTGGACAGGGGCAAAATTTCCATGGCTACACCTTC.